This T cell receptor beta chain is from a study of Graves' ophthalmopathy and Graves' hyperthyroidism (dated by TCRdb to 2016 to 2018). Context from the whole study: Peripheral blood was collected at initial diagnosis, before any treatment. The study used signatures of the TCR beta repertoire to tell Graves' ophthalmopathy apart from Graves' hyperthyroidism and to predict which patients would progress to ophthalmopathy. In total, 135 blood samples were TCR-sequenced: fewer than 50 ophthalmopathy, some 72 hyperthyroidism and roughly 17 hyperthyroidism-to-ophthalmopathy patients. To explore V-J signatures distinguishing ophthalmopathy from hyperthyroidism, a discovery set of roughly 98 patients (about 41 ophthalmopathy, 55 to 60 stable hyperthyroidism) was enrolled. An independent validation cohort comprised 18 hyperthyroidism patients and 15 to 17 patients who later progressed from hyperthyroidism to ophthalmopathy. In roughly 6 hyperthyroidism patients, the T-cell repertoires found in thyroid tissue were compared with those found in blood. After sampling, hyperthyroidism patients received methimazole starting at 30 mg daily, and ophthalmopathy patients received high-dose intravenous methylprednisolone.

Hyperthyroidism was considered stable if no progression to ophthalmopathy occurred within 18 months of follow-up. Hyperthyroidism patients were newly diagnosed, with disease duration under 2 months, and aged 18 to 65 years. Patients with other autoimmune diseases, uncontrolled infections, pregnancy or lactation were excluded. Clinical symptoms, serum thyroxine, TRAb, thyroid ultrasound and orbital computed tomography formed the basis of the diagnosis. PBMCs were isolated from about 9.2 ml of fresh peripheral blood by Ficoll-Paque density gradient centrifugation. Trizol reagent was used to extract the total RNA, and its quality was then checked on an Agilent 2100 Bioanalyzer. General study outcomes and caveats: Most expanded thyroid clonotypes with a frequency above 0.001 also appeared in blood, which suggests that blood repertoires may reflect the immune response in the thyroid. In validation, the model predicted ophthalmopathy progression with less than 71% sensitivity and around 72% specificity; around twelve predicted patients were CT-confirmed with GO in a median of about 6.1 months. No statistical method was used to predetermine the sample size, and group allocation was not hidden from the investigators. Ophthalmopathy was separated from stable hyperthyroidism by the 13-signature model with around 89% sensitivity and about 81% specificity in cross-validation and with 80%/75% in the test set.

This clonotype occurred many times. The antigen this receptor binds is unknown. No base quality values were provided; no much bigger clone lies one nucleotide off. For repertoire sequencing, the TCR beta CDR3 regions were amplified from RNA transcripts. HTBI primers and the Qiagen OneStep RT-PCR kit were used in a first-round RT-PCR, which was followed by a second-round multiplex PCR, size selection and purification. Sequencing of the libraries was carried out on an Illumina HiSeq2000 in paired-end mode with 100 bp reads. The paper's data handling went like this. SOAPnuke was used to process the reads, throwing out any read that had adapters, had uncalled bases, had a mean Phred below 15, or lacked an exact constant-primer or identifier match. COPE v1.2.5 was used to merge high-quality paired reads. Unique nucleotide sequences were defined as clonotypes and aligned to IMGT TRB V, D and J references using MiTCR v1.1. Only V-J combinations with frequency above 0.0001 were analysed, covering 99% to 99.2% of repertoires. For each V-J combination, a TCR clonal expansion and chaos score was defined as F50 clonal expansion divided by the chaos observed in the TCRdist matrix. Welch's t-statistics and random forest were used to narrow the features down to 13 V-J combinations, which were then fed into a naive Bayes classifier. The similarity between thyroid and blood repertoires was quantified using the Morisita-Horn index. The public reads were quality trimmed at Q25 with fastp and then assembled into clones with MiXCR by TCRdb, keeping productive beta chains. Every distinct CDR3 protein forms one entry, paired with its most common genes and DNA. TCRdb's processing, not the authors', yielded these V and J calls. This sample holds a few hundred thousand distinct CDR3 sequences; approximately 18% were observed only once. The top ten clonotypes cover 2.4% of the sample.

The CDR3 runs 13 residues from the cysteine to the phenylalanine. The sequence is cut down to CDR3 DNA, 39 bases in frame from base 1. From the germline V gene, CDR1 is SGHAT and CDR2 is FQNNGV. V sheds 1 base and J sheds 5 bases, leaving 6 bases between their ends. The source is an adult woman with stable Graves' hyperthyroidism. Material: peripheral blood. This receptor chain uses TRBV11-2 and TRBJ1-5, with the D gene too uncertain to name. At the DNA level, the sequence is TGTGCCAGCAGCTTAGGCGGATATCAGCCCCAGCATTTT. Its product reads: CASSLGGYQPQHF.